This T cell receptor (beta chain) stems from a study of T-cell reconstitution after alpha-beta-depleted transplantation in children. Preparation of the TCRbeta library was carried out with unique molecular identifiers. From the PCR reads, TCRdb called clonotypes with MiXCR, one entry per CDR3 protein. Of 350,000 to 450,000 distinct CDR3 sequences listed, about an eighth are singletons. Only a few counts were recorded for this clonotype. The CDR3 is made up of 12 amino acids. Germline V gene data show CDR1 as SGHTA and CDR2 as FQGNSA. V was clipped by 7 bases and J by 9 bases, with 15 bases between them.

V is TRBV7-2 and J is TRBJ1-1, with a tentative D call TRBD1 (5 bases). The sample was PBMCs, taken from the stem cell graft. The receptor comes from a human donor who donated a stem cell graft to a child with Fanconi anemia. Written as DNA, the CDR3 is TGTGCCAGCACAAGAGGCGGGGCTCAAGCTTTCTTT. Its translation is CASTRGGAQAFF.